This T cell receptor beta chain was obtained from a study of CD8+CD57+ T cells in acquired aplastic anemia. Background on the study: Across the sorted CD4+ and CD8+ cells, DNA amounts averaged 3.2 ug. In CD4+ cells, healthy donors produced an average of about 10 million reads.

The CDR3 runs 13 residues. With 5 bases removed from V and 9 bases from J, the gap between germline ends came to 16 bases. Germline V gene data show CDR1 as SGHTA and CDR2 as FQGTGA. It was genomic DNA that served as the template for profiling TCR beta VDJ and CDR3. Each CDR3 protein gets one entry after TCRdb re-called the reads with MiXCR. This table has under 250,000 distinct CDR3 sequences, almost 35% appearing once. As concerns this clonotype: A much bigger clone sits one base away, suggesting this may be a read error.

The chain combines TRBV7-3 with TRBJ1-1; tentative D call: TRBD1 (5 bases). The specimen was sorted CD4+, CD8+, or CD8+CD57+ T cells (not recorded which) from PBMCs. The receptor's source is a human donor in good health, serving as a control. The CDR3 coding sequence is TGTGCCAGCAGCCAAACTAGGGACGGACAAGCTTTCTTT. Its translation is CASSQTRDGQAFF.